These T cell receptor beta chains were read from a single sample in a study of cytomegalovirus exposure and HLA in healthy donors. Repertoires were generated with immunoSEQ multiplex PCR, while TCRdb's copy carries only in-frame clones and drops some. This sample yields around 110,000 clones, of which 8.5% to 10% are seen a single time; 3% belongs to the top ten. The sequenced sample consisted of PBMCs. These receptor sequences come from a young man in good health and CMV-seronegative. Each CDR3 is given with its conserved first and last residue. The order of the fields is CDR3 DNA, CDR3 protein, clone size, V gene, J gene, D gene. A D gene is named only where the DNA matches it firmly. Not all rows give a size; the values are once, few, many and, for expanded clones, a class.

TGTGCCAGCAGCTCACGAGGGCACAGTACCACAGATACGCAGTATTTT	CASSSRGHSTTDTQYF	.	TRBV9	TRBJ2-3	.
TGTGCCAGCAGTTTCCAGGGGGCCGGGGGCTACACCTTC	CASSFQGAGGYTF	.	TRBV27	TRBJ1-2	TRBD1
TGTGCCACCAGCAGCGTTCAGGGGAGGGGACAAGAGACCCAGTACTTC	CATSSVQGRGQETQYF	few	TRBV15	TRBJ2-5	.
TGTGCCAGCAGCCAGACTAGCGGGGAGAGGTACGAGCAGTACTTC	CASSQTSGERYEQYF	few	TRBV6-5	TRBJ2-7	TRBD2
TGTGCCAGCAGTTTCGGCAGGGGTGGCAATCAGCCCCAGCATTTT	CASSFGRGGNQPQHF	few	TRBV27	TRBJ1-5	.
TGTGCCAGCAGCACCCAATCCACAGGGTCGGGAGATACGCAGTATTTT	CASSTQSTGSGDTQYF	few	TRBV7-2	TRBJ2-3	.
TGTGCCAGTGAGGGACAGCCTAGCTATGGCTACACCTTC	CASEGQPSYGYTF	few	TRBV19	TRBJ1-2	TRBD1
TGTGCCAGCATTAGGGACAGCTACGAGCAGTACTTC	CASIRDSYEQYF	.	TRBV2	TRBJ2-7	TRBD1
TGTGCCTGGAGTAGAGTCAGGGGAGTATACGAGCAGTACTTC	CAWSRVRGVYEQYF	.	TRBV30	TRBJ2-7	.
TGTGCCAGCAGCTTAGTCCCGTCGGATGAGCAGTTCTTC	CASSLVPSDEQFF	.	TRBV7-2	TRBJ2-1	.
TGTGCTAGTGGTTTGGCGGGGACAGGGCAGCCCCAGCATTTT	CASGLAGTGQPQHF	.	TRBV12-5	TRBJ1-5	TRBD1
TGTGCCATTCTAGCGGGAGAGGACACCGGGGAGCTGTTTTTT	CAILAGEDTGELFF	.	TRBV2	TRBJ2-2	TRBD2
TGTGCCAGCAGCTTAGAAGGATTGACAGGGTTCTACAATGAGCAGTTCTTC	CASSLEGLTGFYNEQFF	.	TRBV7-9	TRBJ2-1	TRBD1
TGCGCCAGCAGCCTGGGACTAGCGGTAACGAACACCGGGGAGCTGTTTTTT	CASSLGLAVTNTGELFF	.	TRBV4-1	TRBJ2-2	TRBD2
TGTGCCAGCAGCTTAAGACAGGGAGGCAATCAGCCCCAGCATTTT	CASSLRQGGNQPQHF	.	TRBV7-2	TRBJ1-5	TRBD1
TGTGCCAGCAGCGTAGGGGGAAAGGGGCAGCCCCAGCATTTT	CASSVGGKGQPQHF	.	TRBV9	TRBJ1-5	.
TGTGCCAGTAGTATATTGGAGGGGAGAAGCAATCAGCCCCAGCATTTT	CASSILEGRSNQPQHF	.	TRBV19	TRBJ1-5	.
TGCGCCAGCAGCCTAGAGGGACAGAATCCACAATTGCCCTCTGGAAACACCATATATTTT	CASSLEGQNPQLPSGNTIYF	few	TRBV5-1	TRBJ1-3	TRBD1
TGTGCCAGCCAGAAAGAGCCCGGGATCCCAGAGACCCAGTACTTC	CASQKEPGIPETQYF	few	TRBV27	TRBJ2-5	.
TGCGCCAGCAGCCAAGCCCTTCCCTACGAGCAGTACTTC	CASSQALPYEQYF	few	TRBV4-1	TRBJ2-7	.
TGCGCCAGCAGCAATATCTCGACGGGGGTGAACACTGAAGCTTTCTTT	CASSNISTGVNTEAFF	.	TRBV4-1	TRBJ1-1	.
TGCGCCAGCAGCCAAGTGGTCGAACCGGTCCCCTACGAGCAGTACTTC	CASSQVVEPVPYEQYF	.	TRBV4-1	TRBJ2-7	.
TGCGCCAGCAGCTTGGAGTCAGGAACCTACAATGAGCAGTTCTTC	CASSLESGTYNEQFF	.	TRBV5-1	TRBJ2-1	.
TGTGCCAGCAGTACCCCGAAGGGGCGGGGGGTCGGCGAGCAGTACTTC	CASSTPKGRGVGEQYF	few	TRBV5-4	TRBJ2-7	TRBD2
TGTGCCAGCAGTTACACGGGGAGGAACACTGAAGCTTTCTTT	CASSYTGRNTEAFF	few	TRBV6-5	TRBJ1-1	.
TGTGCCAGCAGCTTTTATAACTCTGGGGCCAACGTCCTGACTTTC	CASSFYNSGANVLTF	few	TRBV7-2	TRBJ2-6	.
TGTGCCAGCAGCCAGACACCCAACGAGCAGTACTTC	CASSQTPNEQYF	.	TRBV7-9	TRBJ2-7	.
TGTGCCTGGAGTCCAGGGGGGAGAAACGAGCAGTTCTTC	CAWSPGGRNEQFF	.	TRBV30	TRBJ2-1	.
TGTGCCAGCAAGGAGAGCAGGGCGGCTTACAATGAGCAGTTCTTC	CASKESRAAYNEQFF	few	TRBV2	TRBJ2-1	.
TGTGCCAGCAGCTTGGCGGGGGGCAGTGGAAACACCATATATTTT	CASSLAGGSGNTIYF	few	TRBV5-6	TRBJ1-3	.
TGCAGCGTTGAAGATCAGGGAGGGCTTCTTGAGACCCAGTACTTC	CSVEDQGGLLETQYF	few	TRBV29-1	TRBJ2-5	TRBD2
TGTGCCAGCAGCTGGGGTCTAGCGGGAGCCGGGACGTATTTT	CASSWGLAGAGTYF	.	TRBV5-5	TRBJ2-3	TRBD2
TGTGCCAGTAGCGTTAGGGGGTTTGGCAATCAGCCCCAGCATTTT	CASSVRGFGNQPQHF	.	TRBV19	TRBJ1-5	.
TGTGCCAGCAGTTACTCGAACAGCCAAGAGACCCAGTACTTC	CASSYSNSQETQYF	few	TRBV6-5	TRBJ2-5	.
TGTGCCAGCAGTGAACCAGGGACCTACGAGCAGTACTTC	CASSEPGTYEQYF	few	TRBV25-1	TRBJ2-7	.
TGTGCCAGCAGCTCGAGGGACAGGGCAAGGGCCAACGTCCTGACTTTC	CASSSRDRARANVLTF	few	TRBV7-3	TRBJ2-6	TRBD1
TGCAGCGTTGCTTTAGGAGGTGAAGCTTTCTTT	CSVALGGEAFF	.	TRBV29-1	TRBJ1-1	.
TGTGCCAGCAGCCTACAGGGAACAGATACGCAGTATTTT	CASSLQGTDTQYF	.	TRBV14	TRBJ2-3	.
TGTGCCAGCAGCTTCGGGGGGGCCGGCAATGAGCAGTTCTTC	CASSFGGAGNEQFF	.	TRBV5-4	TRBJ2-1	TRBD2